Presented here are 27 T cell receptor beta chains from one specimen sequenced in a study of blood T cells in healthy people across ages. A second about 7 to 12 cycle PCR used barcoded and J-beta primers. TCRdb processed the 5' RACE reads anew with MiXCR; each CDR3 protein has one entry. The sample shows some 1,800,000 distinct CDR3 sequences, about 39% of them seen only once. Sequenced input: blood. These receptors were taken from a human donor in good health.

As to this clonotype: One end of the junction does not line up with germline, which may come from a read error. J is TRBJ2-1 and V is TRBV5-1; TRBD1 agrees at 8 bases. The length of the CDR3 is 16 residues. Per the germline V gene, CDR1 is SGHRS and CDR2 is YFSETQ. CDR3 sequence reads: CASSLDGQGTYDEQFF. CDR3 coding DNA: TGCGCCAGCAGCTTGGATGGACAGGGAACCTACGATGAGCAGTTCTTC. The full variable domain, with the rest looked up from reference TRBV5-1 and TRBJ2-1, is KAGVTQTPRYLIKTRGQQVTLSCSPISGHRSVSWYQQTPGQGLQFLFEYFSETQRNKGNFPGRFSGRQFSNSRSEMNVSTLELGDSALYLCASSLDGQGTYDEQFFGPGTRLTVL.

The CDR3 loop reads CASSEVVGLTGLYEQYF. As DNA, the CDR3 is TGTGCCAGCAGTGAAGTCGTCGGTTTGACAGGGTTGTACGAGCAGTACTTC. V gene TRBV6-1 combines with J gene TRBJ2-7; 7 bases are shared with TRBD1. Germline V CDR1 and CDR2: MNHNS, SASEGT. V dropped 1 base and J dropped 4; count of bases not matched to a gene: 13. The CDR3 is 17 residues long.

The chain uses TRBV29-1 and TRBJ1-2, with D perhaps TRBD1 (6 bases). The CDR3 contains 14 residues. With 3 bases removed from V and 4 bases from J, the gap between germline ends came to 15 bases. CDR1 is SQVTM, CDR2 ANQGSEA, per germline. The CDR3: CSVDRTGTFYGYTF. CDR3 DNA: TGCAGCGTTGACAGAACAGGGACCTTCTATGGCTACACCTTC. Complete variable domain (other parts from reference TRBV29-1 and TRBJ1-2): SAVISQKPSRDICQRGTSLTIQCQVDSQVTMMFWYRQQPGQSLTLIATANQGSEATYESGFVIDKFPISRPNLTFSTLTVSNMSPEDSSIYLCSVDRTGTFYGYTFGSGTRLTVV.

This clonotype was picked up a small number of times. The genes are TRBV27 and TRBJ2-7, with D possibly being TRBD1 or TRBD2 (5 bases each). This CDR3 has 14 amino acids. The V end was cut by 5 bases, the J end by 5 bases, with 16 bases between. Germline V gene lookup returns CDR1 MNHEY and CDR2 SMNVEV (reference sequence). The CDR3 region is CASSVSGSFNEQYF. In nucleotides, the CDR3 is TGTGCCAGCAGTGTCTCAGGGAGCTTCAACGAGCAGTACTTC.

V gene TRBV11-2 combines with J gene TRBJ2-4, with D possibly being TRBD1 or TRBD2 (5 bases each). The J call may not be correct, given that the DNA end is closer to TRBJ2-7. CDR1 SGHAT and CDR2 FQNNGV come from the germline V gene. The CDR3 is 17 amino acids. The CDR3 reads CASSLDVGDGGTYEQYF. CDR3 in DNA: TGTGCCAGCAGCTTAGACGTGGGGGACGGAGGAACCTACGAGCAGTACTTC.

About this clonotype itself: A read error is possible here, since a much larger clone lies one base away. The chain is built from TRBV28 and TRBJ2-1, with D tentatively TRBD2 (5 bases). The CDR3 consists of 14 residues. Germline CDR1 MDHEN, CDR2 SYDVKM. Trimming stripped 7 bases from V and 10 bases from J, with 20 bases between. The CDR3 protein is CASKGGGDNYEQFF. Here the CDR3 DNA reads TGTGCCAGCAAGGGCGGAGGTGATAACTACGAGCAGTTCTTC.

V usage is TRBV11-3 and J usage is TRBJ2-6; D unresolved. Trimming took off 1 base at V and 0 bases at J, with 10 bases between the two ends. The CDR3 covers 17 residues. Germline CDR1 is SGHNT and CDR2 is YENEEA. CDR3 coding DNA: TGTGCCAGCAGCTTAGGCGACGGATTCTCTGGGGCCAACGTCCTGACTTTC. Its translation: CASSLGDGFSGANVLTF. Combining the CDR3 with reference TRBV11-3 and TRBJ2-6 gives the whole variable domain EAGVVQSPRYKIIEKKQPVAFWCNPISGHNTLYWYLQNLGQGPELLIRYENEEAVDDSQLPKDRFSAERLKGVDSTLKIQPAELGDSAVYLCASSLGDGFSGANVLTFGAGSRLTVL.

This chain connects TRBV12-3 or TRBV12-4 to TRBJ2-5; 10 bases are shared with TRBD2. The length of the CDR3 is 20 residues. The junction had 16 bases not matched to a gene; V was cut back by 3 bases and J by 0 bases. The CDR3 coding sequence is TGTGCCAGCAGTTTTATTGTAGTTTCGCCGCTAGCGGGGGACCAAGAGACCCAGTACTTC. Protein sequence: CASSFIVVSPLAGDQETQYF.

The genes are TRBV6-5 and TRBJ2-1, with D unclear. Per germline, CDR1 MNHEY and CDR2 SVGAGI. The V end lost 5 bases, the J end lost 6 bases, and 8 bases lay between the germline ends. CDR3 size: 12 residues. For the CDR3, the DNA is TGTGCCAGCAGTACTCTGAGCAATGAGCAGTTCTTC. Protein sequence: CASSTLSNEQFF.

The rearrangement joins TRBV27 to TRBJ2-1; D possibly corresponds to TRBD1 (5 bases). This CDR3 spans 15 amino acids. V lost 6 bases and J 0 bases, leaving 12 bases between the germline ends. CDR1 and CDR2 from the germline V gene are MNHEY and SMNVEV (reference sequence). CDR3: CASRRQFFSYNEQFF. As DNA, the CDR3 is TGTGCCAGCAGACGACAGTTTTTCTCCTACAATGAGCAGTTCTTC.

The chain employs TRBV3-1 and TRBJ1-6, with a weak D call TRBD1 (5 bases). V was pared by 0 bases and J by 6 bases, with 9 bases between. The CDR3 length is 15 residues. Germline V gives CDR1 LGHDT, CDR2 YNNKEL (reference sequence). This CDR3 reads CASSQEGTGNSPLHF. CDR3 DNA: TGTGCCAGCAGCCAAGAAGGGACGGGTAATTCACCCCTCCACTTT.

This clonotype was counted only a few times. V is TRBV20-1 and J is TRBJ2-1; 12 nucleotides match TRBD1. The length of the CDR3 is 15 residues. The V gene's germline CDR1 is DFQATT and CDR2 SNEGSKA (reference sequence). V trimming: 5 bases; J trimming: 8 bases; junction bases outside the gene matches: 10. The CDR3 nucleotides are TGCAGTGCTCGCCGACCCGGGACAGGGGGCGATGAGCAGTTCTTC. The encoded protein is CSARRPGTGGDEQFF.

V is TRBV29-1 and J is TRBJ2-2; a possible D gene is TRBD2 (5 bases). CDR3 length: 16 residues. The V and J ends lost 5 bases and 2 bases respectively, with 18 bases between them. Germline CDR1 reads SQVTM; CDR2 reads ANQGSEA. CDR3 in DNA: TGCAGCGTTCAAGTAGCGAGTCGGGGAAACACCGGGGAGCTGTTTTTT. It yields the protein CSVQVASRGNTGELFF.

The chain joins TRBV11-2 to TRBJ2-1, with 11 bases identical to TRBD2. This CDR3 comprises 17 residues. Germline lookup yields CDR1 SGHAT and CDR2 FQNNGV. V trimming: 2 bases; J trimming: 3 bases; junction bases outside the gene matches: 6. CDR3 sequence: CASSLIPLAGGYNEQFF. The CDR3 DNA reads TGTGCCAGCAGCTTAATCCCCCTAGCGGGGGGCTACAATGAGCAGTTCTTC.

This clonotype was detected many times. The CDR3 DNA reads as TGTGCCAGCAGGTGGACTAGCGGGGGTCGCAATGAGCAGTTCTTC. Protein sequence: CASRWTSGGRNEQFF. The chain is built from TRBV12-3 or TRBV12-4 and TRBJ2-1; 13 bases agree with TRBD2. There are 15 residues in the CDR3. Losses at the gene ends were 6 bases for V and 6 bases for J; bases not matched to a gene: 5.

CDR3 coding DNA: TGCGCCAGCAGCCAAGACAGGGGACTAGCGGGGGGCCCAGACAATGAGCAGTTCTTC. Protein sequence: CASSQDRGLAGGPDNEQFF. The rearrangement joins TRBV4-3 to TRBJ2-1; 15 bases align to TRBD2. CDR1 is LGHNA, CDR2 YSLEER, per germline. The junction had 8 bases not matched to a gene; V was cut back by 0 bases and J by 5 bases. The CDR3 runs 19 residues.

This clonotype was seen a few times. V and J are TRBV3-1 and TRBJ2-7; no reliable D call. The CDR3 sequence is 13 residues long. The germline V gene encodes CDR1 LGHDT and CDR2 YNNKEL (reference sequence). Trimming stripped 5 bases from V and 3 bases from J, with 11 bases between. The CDR3 DNA reads as TGTGCCAGCAGCGAAAATTTAGACTACGAGCAGTACTTC. Amino acids: CASSENLDYEQYF.

This clonotype was counted only a few times. The rearrangement joins TRBV19 to TRBJ2-7; D may be TRBD1 or TRBD2 (5 bases each). Germline V gene data show CDR1 as LNHDA and CDR2 as SQIVND (reference sequence). This CDR3 has 15 residues. The ends were cut back, 3 bases at V and 0 bases at J, with 12 bases in the middle. The CDR3 loop reads CASSIGASYSYEQYF. CDR3 sequence (DNA): TGTGCCAGTAGTATCGGGGCTTCATACTCCTACGAGCAGTACTTC.

The chain uses TRBV20-1 and TRBJ2-5; D gene uncertain. Germline CDR1 reads DFQATT; CDR2 reads SNEGSKA (reference sequence). With 3 bases removed from V and 2 bases from J, the gap between germline ends came to 10 bases. The CDR3 runs to 13 residues. The CDR3 nucleotides read TGCAGTGCTAGTACCCGGGCTCAAGAGACCCAGTACTTC. Translating it yields CSASTRAQETQYF.

The rearrangement links TRBV14 to TRBJ1-1; no clear D gene. CDR3 length: 13 amino acids. Germline CDR1 and CDR2: SGHDN and FVKESK. V shed 3 bases and J shed 2 bases, with 7 bases lying between them. The CDR3 spells CASSQDYNTEAFF. The CDR3 DNA sequence: TGTGCCAGCAGCCAGGACTATAACACTGAAGCTTTCTTT.

J is TRBJ1-1 and V is TRBV12-3 or TRBV12-4; D may be TRBD1 (6 bases). The CDR3 runs 15 residues. V was cut by 3 bases and J by 6 bases, with 17 bases left in between. The CDR3 spells CASSFGRQGHAEAFF. CDR3 DNA sequence: TGTGCCAGCAGTTTCGGGCGTCAGGGGCACGCTGAAGCTTTCTTT.

The table lists this clonotype with a few counts. The chain combines TRBV12-3 or TRBV12-4 with TRBJ1-5; D not certain. The CDR3 contains 14 residues. Trimming stripped 2 bases from V and 1 base from J, with 6 bases between. For the CDR3, the DNA is TGTGCCAGCAGTTTATCGATAAGCAATCAGCCCCAGCATTTT. Residues: CASSLSISNQPQHF.

The chain joins TRBV5-5 to TRBJ2-1; 8 nucleotides align to TRBD2. The CDR3 has 16 residues. Germline CDR1 SGHKS, CDR2 YYEKEE (reference sequence). With 6 bases clipped from V and 4 bases from J, the junction kept 12 bases outside the gene matches. The CDR3 here is CASTVVGAGAYNEQFF. DNA of the CDR3: TGTGCCAGCACCGTCGTTGGAGCGGGGGCGTACAATGAGCAGTTCTTC.

A single count supports this clonotype. A much bigger clone sits one base away, suggesting this may be a read error. The chain has TRBV12-3 or TRBV12-4 and TRBJ1-1, with 12 positions matching TRBD1. Trimming took 6 bases from V and 6 from J; bases not matched to a gene: 5. CDR3 length: 14 amino acids. The CDR3 sequence is CASSPGTGGSEAFF. CDR3 bases: TGTGCCAGCAGCCCCGGGACAGGGGGCTCTGAAGCTTTCTTT.

This clonotype was detected only a few times. The chain recombines TRBV24-1 with TRBJ2-3, with 8 bases aligning to TRBD1. The germline CDR1 and CDR2 sequences are KGHDR and SFDVKD. V shed 4 bases and J 2 bases; nucleotides not matched to a gene: 7. The CDR3 totals 16 residues. The CDR3 sequence: CATSDSRTGFTDTQYF. In nucleotides, the CDR3 is TGTGCCACCAGTGACTCCCGGACAGGGTTCACAGATACGCAGTATTTT.

This chain connects TRBV19 to TRBJ1-2; D gene unclear. V gave up 5 bases and J gave up 4 bases, with 14 bases separating them. Germline V gene data show CDR1 as LNHDA and CDR2 as SQIVND (reference sequence). The CDR3 covers 14 residues. CDR3 amino acids: CASSPARQAYGYTF. DNA of the CDR3: TGTGCCAGTAGTCCCGCGAGGCAGGCCTATGGCTACACCTTC.

This clonotype was seen at least ten times. The chain carries TRBV20-1 and TRBJ2-7, with 9 bases matching TRBD1. Germline V lookup: CDR1 DFQATT, CDR2 SNEGSKA (reference sequence). The CDR3 extends over 13 amino acids. V trimming: 1 base; J trimming: 3 bases; junction bases outside the gene matches: 1. CDR3 sequence: CSARGDRDYEQYF. The CDR3 DNA follows: TGCAGTGCTAGAGGGGACAGGGACTACGAGCAGTACTTC.